Below, 22 T cell receptor beta chains from the same sample are listed, as sequenced in a study of T cell responses to AZD1222 COVID-19 vaccine. Clones were sequenced by immunoSEQ multiplex PCR, and TCRdb holds only the in-frame ones, with some missing. The sample carries about 140,000 clones, about 92% recorded once. Specimen: peripheral blood, collected 28 days after the second AZD1222 dose. The source of these receptors is an adult who received the AZD1222 COVID-19 vaccine.

This chain links TRBV3-1 (or the pseudogene TRBV3-2) with TRBJ2-3, with 7 bases matching TRBD2. Trimming removed 4 bases from V and 2 bases from J; junction bases left unmatched: 9. The germline gives CDR1 LGHDT, CDR2 YNNKEL (reference sequence). CDR3 length: 16 residues. The CDR3 DNA is TGTGCCAGCAGCCCATCCAAAGCGGGGCCCACAGATACGCAGTATTTT. Translated: CASSPSKAGPTDTQYF.

In nucleotides, the CDR3 is TGTGCCAGCCGTTCCTCCATTTTAGATACGCAGTATTTT. It yields the protein CASRSSILDTQYF. The chain has TRBV2 and TRBJ2-3; D is uncertain. Germline-derived CDR1 and CDR2 are SNHLY and FYNNEI. CDR3 size: 13 residues. Trimming removed 8 bases from V and 5 bases from J, with 14 bases in between.

The chain carries TRBV11-2 and TRBJ1-3; TRBD1 aligns across 9 bases. V trimming: 8 bases; J trimming: 4 bases; junction bases outside the gene matches: 9. The CDR3 is 15 amino acids. Germline V gene sequence: CDR1 SGHAT, CDR2 FQNNGV. The CDR3 loop is CASSRDRAAGNTIYF. The DNA for the CDR3 is TGTGCCAGCTCGCGGGACAGGGCTGCAGGAAACACCATATATTTT.

The chain uses TRBV19 and TRBJ2-1, with 11 nucleotides matching TRBD2. Germline V gene sequence: CDR1 LNHDA, CDR2 SQIVND (reference sequence). The CDR3 has 15 amino acids. V was pared by 6 bases and J by 0 bases, with 1 base of the junction left unmatched. The chain's CDR3 is CASSTSGSSYNEQFF. Written as DNA, the CDR3 is TGTGCCAGTAGCACTAGCGGGAGCTCCTACAATGAGCAGTTCTTC.

There are a few counts of this clone. The sample contains more than one DNA sequence encoding this CDR3. This sequence joins TRBV28 and TRBJ1-3; no clear D gene. Trimming left V 3 bases short and J 0 bases short, with 6 bases between. CDR1 is MDHEN, CDR2 SYDVKM, per germline. CDR3 length: 14 amino acids. The CDR3 coding sequence is TGTGCCAGCAGTTTCCGCGGCTCTGGAAACACCATATATTTT. Its translation: CASSFRGSGNTIYF. The whole variable domain, remainder taken from reference TRBV28 and TRBJ1-3, is DVKVTQSSRYLVKRTGEKVFLECVQDMDHENMFWYRQDPGLGLRLIYFSYDVKMKEKGDIPEGYSVSREKKERFSLILESASTNQTSMYLCASSFRGSGNTIYFGEGSWLTVV.

The chain couples TRBV9 to TRBJ2-2; TRBD2 aligns across 8 bases. Germline loops: CDR1 SGDLS, CDR2 YYNGEE. CDR3 length: 16 amino acids. Trimming cost V 6 bases and J 4 bases; bases outside gene matches: 11. As DNA, the CDR3 is TGTGCCAGCAACCCCCTAGCGGGTCAATCCACCGGGGAGCTGTTTTTT. This gives the protein CASNPLAGQSTGELFF.

The rearrangement uses TRBV4-1 and TRBJ2-5; 7 bases agree with TRBD1. The ends lost 1 base at V and 3 bases at J; junction bases unmatched: 14. The CDR3 is made up of 18 amino acids. The V gene's germline CDR1 is MGHRA and CDR2 YSYEKL. The CDR3 is CASSQGAGLRDSKETQYF. Here the CDR3 DNA reads TGCGCCAGCAGCCAAGGAGCAGGTCTCCGGGACAGCAAAGAGACCCAGTACTTC.

CDR3 amino acids: CASSLVRAGGGTEAFF. The CDR3, as DNA: TGTGCCAGCAGCCTTGTCCGGGCGGGCGGCGGCACTGAAGCTTTCTTT. The chain recombines TRBV7-2 with TRBJ1-1; D is unresolved. Per germline, CDR1 SGHTA and CDR2 FQGNSA. This CDR3 spans 16 amino acids. Trimming took 5 bases from V and 4 from J, leaving 20 bases between them. Full variable domain (rest looked up from reference TRBV7-2 and TRBJ1-1): GAGVSQSPSNKVTEKGKDVELRCDPISGHTALYWYRQSLGQGLEFLIYFQGNSAPDKSGLPSDRFSAERTGGSVSTLTIQRTQQEDSAVYLCASSLVRAGGGTEAFFGQGTRLTVV.

The V and J genes are TRBV6-2 or TRBV6-3 and TRBJ1-2; a weak D match, TRBD1 (6 bases). Trimming cost V 1 base and J 4 bases, with 13 bases left between them. The germline V gene encodes CDR1 MNHEY and CDR2 SVGEGT. The CDR3 loop spans 15 amino acids. In nucleotides, the CDR3 is TGTGCCAGCAGTTACTACTCACAGGGAGGCTATGGCTACACCTTC. Protein product: CASSYYSQGGYGYTF.

The chain uses TRBV7-7 and TRBJ2-7; a weak D match, TRBD2 (5 bases). CDR1 and CDR2 (germline): SSHAT, FNYEAQ (reference sequence). Trimming removed 1 base from V and 0 bases from J, with 10 bases in between. The CDR3 contains 15 residues. This CDR3 is CASSLGVGLSYEQYF. In nucleotides, the CDR3 is TGTGCCAGCAGCTTAGGAGTAGGACTCTCCTACGAGCAGTACTTC.

The chain employs TRBV27 and TRBJ2-7; 9 nucleotides align to TRBD1. The ends lost 5 bases at V and 4 bases at J; junction bases unmatched: 3. The V gene's germline CDR1 is MNHEY and CDR2 SMNVEV (reference sequence). The CDR3 runs 13 residues. The CDR3: CASSGTGRYEQYF. The DNA for the CDR3 is TGTGCCAGCAGTGGGACAGGGAGGTACGAGCAGTACTTC.

This clone appeared once. The rearrangement links TRBV30 to TRBJ2-2, with D uncertain. The germline gives CDR1 GTSNPN, CDR2 SVGIG (reference sequence). Trimming removed 3 bases at V and 8 bases at J, with 13 bases between. The CDR3 length is 13 residues. DNA for the CDR3: TGTGCCTGGAGGTCACCGGTATTTGGGGAGCTGTTTTTT. Translating gives CAWRSPVFGELFF.

A single count supports this clone. V usage is TRBV30 and J usage is TRBJ2-7; 8 nucleotides line up with TRBD2. V trimming: 5 bases; J trimming: 4 bases; junction bases outside the gene matches: 13. Germline V gene lookup returns CDR1 GTSNPN and CDR2 SVGIG (reference sequence). The CDR3 is 15 residues long. CDR3 sequence (DNA): TGTGCCTGGGCCCCACGGGGGGGCCTCTTTTACGAGCAGTACTTC. Protein sequence: CAWAPRGGLFYEQYF.

V and J are TRBV7-2 and TRBJ2-7; 10 bases match TRBD2. This CDR3 contains 15 residues. The trim removed 5 bases at V and 3 bases at J, leaving 7 bases unmatched. Germline CDR1 SGHTA, CDR2 FQGNSA. CDR3 in DNA: TGTGCCAGCAGCACTACCGGGACTAGCGACTACGAGCAGTACTTC. Amino acid sequence: CASSTTGTSDYEQYF.

The chain links TRBV28 to TRBJ1-3, with D possibly TRBD1 on 6 matching bases. Trimming cost V 6 bases and J 0 bases, with 9 bases left between them. Germline CDR1 and CDR2: MDHEN and SYDVKM. The CDR3 has 14 residues. CDR3 loop: CASSDRNSGNTIYF. CDR3 DNA sequence: TGTGCCAGCAGCGACAGGAACTCTGGAAACACCATATATTTT. The complete variable domain, with remaining parts taken from reference TRBV28 and TRBJ1-3, reads DVKVTQSSRYLVKRTGEKVFLECVQDMDHENMFWYRQDPGLGLRLIYFSYDVKMKEKGDIPEGYSVSREKKERFSLILESASTNQTSMYLCASSDRNSGNTIYFGEGSWLTVV.

The V gene is TRBV19, the J gene TRBJ2-7, with 9 bases identical to TRBD1. The CDR3 is 14 residues long. V lost 3 bases and J lost 1; bases outside the gene matches: 1. Per the germline V gene, CDR1 is LNHDA and CDR2 is SQIVND (reference sequence). The CDR3, as DNA: TGTGCCAGTAGTATCGGACAGGGGTCCTACGAGCAGTACTTC. Encoded protein: CASSIGQGSYEQYF. The variable domain in full, with the rest retrieved from reference TRBV19 and TRBJ2-7, is DGGITQSPKYLFRKEGQNVTLSCEQNLNHDAMYWYRQDPGQGLRLIYYSQIVNDFQKGDIAEGYSVSREKKESFPLTVTSAQKNPTAFYLCASSIGQGSYEQYFGPGTRLTVT.

The chain is built from TRBV5-1 and TRBJ1-1, with 8 bases that match TRBD1. This CDR3 has 16 amino acids. Germline-derived CDR1 and CDR2 are SGHRS and YFSETQ. The ends lost 3 bases at V and 4 bases at J; junction bases unmatched: 11. DNA of the CDR3: TGCGCCAGCAGCTCCGGAAGGGACAGGATGTTCACTGAAGCTTTCTTT. Translation: CASSSGRDRMFTEAFF.

The chain links TRBV24-1 to TRBJ2-3, with 9 bases identical to TRBD2. The trim removed 5 bases at V and 1 base at J, leaving 6 bases unmatched. In germline, CDR1 is KGHDR, CDR2 SFDVKD. The CDR3 is made up of 16 amino acids. CDR3 nucleotide sequence: TGTGCCACCAGTGGGACTAGCGCCGCCCGCACAGATACGCAGTATTTT. Its translation is CATSGTSAARTDTQYF.

The CDR3 DNA is TGTGCCAGCAGTTACTCCGGACCCGGACAGGCCCTCGAGCAGTACTTC. Its translation: CASSYSGPGQALEQYF. The chain recombines TRBV6-5 with TRBJ2-7, with 7 bases identical to TRBD1. The CDR3 runs 16 residues. V shed 0 bases and J 6 bases; nucleotides not matched to a gene: 11. The V gene's germline CDR1 is MNHEY and CDR2 SVGAGI.

The chain uses TRBV6-1 and TRBJ1-4; D might be TRBD1 (5 bases). The ends were cut back, 2 bases at V and 8 bases at J, with 15 bases in the middle. Germline V gives CDR1 MNHNS, CDR2 SASEGT. CDR3 length: 15 amino acids. The CDR3 DNA is TGTGCCAGCAGTGAATACGGCAGGGCCGAGGAAAAACTGTTTTTT. Translation gives CASSEYGRAEEKLFF.

This clone was counted a few times. This chain uses TRBV5-6 with TRBJ2-7; possible D gene TRBD2, 5 bases. Germline V gene sequence: CDR1 SGHDT, CDR2 YYEEEE. Trimming took off 4 bases at V and 2 bases at J, with 10 bases between the two ends. The CDR3 totals 13 residues. The CDR3 here is CASSNSGAYEQYF. The CDR3 DNA reads TGTGCCAGCAGCAACAGCGGCGCCTACGAGCAGTACTTC. The variable domain in full, with the rest retrieved from reference TRBV5-6 and TRBJ2-7, is DAGVTQSPTHLIKTRGQQVTLRCSPKSGHDTVSWYQQALGQGPQFIFQYYEEEERQRGNFPDRFSGHQFPNYSSELNVNALLLGDSALYLCASSNSGAYEQYFGPGTRLTVT.

The J gene is TRBJ2-6, the V gene TRBV5-6, with D unresolved. This CDR3 has 14 amino acids. Per germline, CDR1 SGHDT and CDR2 YYEEEE. Trimming took off 0 bases at V and 2 bases at J, with 3 bases between the two ends. The CDR3 coding sequence is TGTGCCAGCAGCTTGGAGGCTGGGGCCAACGTCCTGACTTTC. The encoded protein is CASSLEAGANVLTF.